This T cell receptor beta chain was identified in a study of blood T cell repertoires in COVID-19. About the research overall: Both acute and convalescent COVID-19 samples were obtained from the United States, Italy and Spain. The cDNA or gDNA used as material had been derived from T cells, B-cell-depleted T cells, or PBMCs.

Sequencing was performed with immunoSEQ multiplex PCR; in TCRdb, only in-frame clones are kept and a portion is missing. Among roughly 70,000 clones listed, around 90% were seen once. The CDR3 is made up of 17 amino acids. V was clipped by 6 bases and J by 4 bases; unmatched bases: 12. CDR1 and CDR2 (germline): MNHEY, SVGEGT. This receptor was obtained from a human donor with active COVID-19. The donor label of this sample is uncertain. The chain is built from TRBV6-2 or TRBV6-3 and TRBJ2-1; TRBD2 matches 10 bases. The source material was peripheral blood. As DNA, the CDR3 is TGTGCCAGCAGCCTGCGGTCTAGCGGGAGCGGGTACAATGAGCAGTTCTTC. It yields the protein CASSLRSSGSGYNEQFF.